This TCR beta chain was sequenced for a study of T cell repertoires in cytomegalovirus infection. Study as a whole: CMV infection plus the matching HLA type was flagged by public TCR beta signatures. Study-level findings and limits: HLA-C-restricted CMV clonotypes gave the most frequent clonotype in two of eight donors. CMV carriers having the relevant HLA were flagged by cumulative public TCR beta family frequency.

This clonotype occurred many times. Its cognate antigen is unknown. Using its own MiXCR run on the reads, TCRdb lists one record per CDR3 protein. The sample lists approximately 170,000 distinct CDR3 sequences, roughly a sixth occurring once. This CDR3 contains 17 residues. Between the trimmed V and J ends, which lost 0 bases and 0 bases, there was a span of 16 bases. Germline V gene data show CDR1 as DFQATT and CDR2 as SNEGSKA (reference sequence). This clonotype was sampled from a human donor in good health (CMV status not recorded). Some clones in this sample may be carry-over from other donors' samples. The chain carries TRBV20-1 and TRBJ2-3; the D gene is possibly TRBD2 (6 bases). The specimen sequenced was CD8+ T cells from PBMCs. CDR3 sequence: CSARDEVAESSTDTQYF. CDR3 in DNA: TGCAGTGCTAGAGATGAGGTAGCGGAATCTAGCACAGATACGCAGTATTTT.